These T cell receptor beta chains were read from a single sample in a study of T cell responses to AZD1222 COVID-19 vaccine. Measured with immunoSEQ multiplex PCR; TCRdb has only the in-frame clones, and not every one. The table shows roughly 120,000 clones, with 70% to 90% occurring only once. This specimen consisted of peripheral blood, obtained on day 0 of AZD1222 vaccination. The receptors stem from an adult in good health. CDR3s include the opening cysteine and the closing phenylalanine or tryptophan. Each record gives: V gene, D gene, J gene, clone size, CDR3 protein, CDR3 DNA. A D gene is named only where the DNA matches it firmly. Only some rows state a clone size, as once, few, many or a class for expanded clones.

V gene: TRBV2; D gene: NA; J gene: TRBJ2-3; clone size: NA; CDR3 protein: CASSALDTQYF; CDR3 DNA: TGTGCCAGCAGTGCGCTGGATACGCAGTATTTT
V gene: TRBV5-6; D gene: NA; J gene: TRBJ2-2; clone size: NA; CDR3 protein: CASSPGLNTGELFF; CDR3 DNA: TGTGCCAGCAGCCCGGGACTCAACACCGGGGAGCTGTTTTTT
V gene: TRBV2; D gene: NA; J gene: TRBJ1-1; clone size: NA; CDR3 protein: CASLRRGGTEAFF; CDR3 DNA: TGTGCCAGCCTAAGGAGGGGAGGAACTGAAGCTTTCTTT
V gene: TRBV15; D gene: TRBD1; J gene: TRBJ1-1; clone size: NA; CDR3 protein: CATSGWTGPMNTEAFF; CDR3 DNA: TGTGCCACCAGCGGCTGGACAGGGCCAATGAACACTGAAGCTTTCTTT
V gene: TRBV28; D gene: NA; J gene: TRBJ1-2; clone size: NA; CDR3 protein: CASSFRGSGYTF; CDR3 DNA: TGTGCCAGCAGTTTCAGAGGGTCTGGCTACACCTTC
V gene: TRBV10-3; D gene: TRBD1; J gene: TRBJ1-1; clone size: NA; CDR3 protein: CAIRGQGGGGNTEAFF; CDR3 DNA: TGTGCCATCAGAGGACAGGGAGGCGGGGGGAACACTGAAGCTTTCTTT
V gene: TRBV20-1; D gene: NA; J gene: TRBJ1-1; clone size: NA; CDR3 protein: CSARVNTEAFF; CDR3 DNA: TGCAGTGCTAGAGTCAACACTGAAGCTTTCTTT
V gene: TRBV5-4; D gene: TRBD1; J gene: TRBJ1-1; clone size: NA; CDR3 protein: CASSFRGRGTEAFF; CDR3 DNA: TGTGCCAGCAGCTTCAGGGGGCGCGGAACTGAAGCTTTCTTT
V gene: TRBV25-1; D gene: TRBD2; J gene: TRBJ2-7; clone size: NA; CDR3 protein: CASSLAGGYEQYF; CDR3 DNA: TGTGCCAGCAGCCTAGCGGGAGGCTACGAGCAGTACTTC
V gene: TRBV28; D gene: TRBD1; J gene: TRBJ1-6; clone size: NA; CDR3 protein: CASSPARQGGNSPLHF; CDR3 DNA: TGTGCCAGCAGTCCAGCCCGACAGGGAGGGAATTCACCCCTCCACTTT
V gene: TRBV10-1; D gene: NA; J gene: TRBJ1-5; clone size: once; CDR3 protein: CASSESWADSKGRNQPQHF; CDR3 DNA: TGCGCCAGCAGTGAGTCCTGGGCAGACAGCAAGGGTCGGAATCAGCCCCAGCATTTT
V gene: TRBV28; D gene: TRBD1; J gene: TRBJ1-4; clone size: NA; CDR3 protein: CASESGTEATNEKLFF; CDR3 DNA: TGTGCCAGCGAGTCCGGGACAGAAGCAACTAATGAAAAACTGTTTTTT
V gene: TRBV19; D gene: TRBD1; J gene: TRBJ1-5; clone size: NA; CDR3 protein: CASSKITGEVQPQHF; CDR3 DNA: TGTGCCAGTAGTAAAATCACAGGGGAAGTTCAGCCCCAGCATTTT
V gene: TRBV28; D gene: NA; J gene: TRBJ1-5; clone size: NA; CDR3 protein: CASSPNQGYSNQPQHF; CDR3 DNA: TGTGCCAGCAGTCCCAACCAGGGGTATAGCAATCAGCCCCAGCATTTT
V gene: TRBV7-2; D gene: NA; J gene: TRBJ1-4; clone size: NA; CDR3 protein: CASSPGGPIGAEKLFF; CDR3 DNA: TGTGCCAGCAGCCCCGGAGGCCCCATTGGAGCGGAAAAACTGTTTTTT
V gene: TRBV5-4; D gene: TRBD1; J gene: TRBJ2-2; clone size: NA; CDR3 protein: CASSFGQGSRGRELFF; CDR3 DNA: TGTGCCAGCAGCTTTGGACAGGGGAGTCGTGGTCGGGAGCTGTTTTTT
V gene: TRBV6-5; D gene: NA; J gene: TRBJ1-1; clone size: NA; CDR3 protein: CASSYRSQKTEAFF; CDR3 DNA: TGTGCCAGCAGTTACAGGAGTCAGAAGACTGAAGCTTTCTTT
V gene: TRBV5-1; D gene: NA; J gene: TRBJ1-1; clone size: NA; CDR3 protein: CASSLGGIRTEAFF; CDR3 DNA: TGCGCCAGCAGCTTGGGGGGGATTCGGACTGAAGCTTTCTTT
V gene: TRBV7-9; D gene: TRBD1; J gene: TRBJ2-7; clone size: NA; CDR3 protein: CASSTAGGSYEQYF; CDR3 DNA: TGTGCCAGCAGCACGGCAGGGGGCAGCTACGAGCAGTACTTC
V gene: TRBV10-2; D gene: NA; J gene: TRBJ1-5; clone size: NA; CDR3 protein: CASSDGSLVGHQPQHF; CDR3 DNA: TGCGCCAGCAGTGATGGGAGTTTGGTGGGGCATCAGCCCCAGCATTTT
V gene: TRBV11-2; D gene: NA; J gene: TRBJ1-1; clone size: NA; CDR3 protein: CASSLGGQGLEAFF; CDR3 DNA: TGTGCCAGCAGCTTGGGGGGGCAGGGCCTTGAAGCTTTCTTT
V gene: TRBV27; D gene: TRBD1; J gene: TRBJ1-5; clone size: NA; CDR3 protein: CASSRYGTGVQPQHF; CDR3 DNA: TGTGCCAGCAGTCGTTACGGGACAGGGGTTCAGCCCCAGCATTTT
V gene: TRBV2; D gene: NA; J gene: TRBJ1-1; clone size: NA; CDR3 protein: CASRGGPNTEAFF; CDR3 DNA: TGTGCCAGCAGGGGAGGACCGAACACTGAAGCTTTCTTT
V gene: TRBV5-1; D gene: NA; J gene: TRBJ1-1; clone size: NA; CDR3 protein: CASSSNKGWSTEAFF; CDR3 DNA: TGCGCCAGCAGCTCGAACAAAGGGTGGAGCACTGAAGCTTTCTTT
V gene: TRBV3-1/TRBV3-2; D gene: NA; J gene: TRBJ2-3; clone size: few; CDR3 protein: CASSPNRGTDTQYF; CDR3 DNA: TGTGCCAGCAGCCCAAACAGGGGCACAGATACGCAGTATTTT
V gene: TRBV24-1; D gene: NA; J gene: TRBJ2-2; clone size: NA; CDR3 protein: CATSDLHSPNTGELFF; CDR3 DNA: TGTGCCACCAGTGATTTACACAGTCCGAACACCGGGGAGCTGTTTTTT
V gene: TRBV6-5; D gene: TRBD1; J gene: TRBJ1-2; clone size: NA; CDR3 protein: CASRSTGDGYTF; CDR3 DNA: TGTGCCAGCAGGTCGACAGGGGATGGCTACACCTTC
V gene: TRBV12-3/TRBV12-4; D gene: TRBD1; J gene: TRBJ1-2; clone size: NA; CDR3 protein: CASVGQGARGYTF; CDR3 DNA: TGTGCCAGCGTGGGACAGGGGGCGAGAGGCTACACCTTC
V gene: TRBV28; D gene: NA; J gene: TRBJ2-3; clone size: NA; CDR3 protein: CASSIRVLTDTQYF; CDR3 DNA: TGTGCCAGCAGTATCAGGGTACTCACAGATACGCAGTATTTT
V gene: TRBV18; D gene: NA; J gene: TRBJ2-4; clone size: NA; CDR3 protein: CASSESGQLKNIQYF; CDR3 DNA: TGTGCCAGCTCAGAATCGGGGCAGCTAAAAAACATTCAGTACTTC
V gene: TRBV3-1/TRBV3-2; D gene: NA; J gene: TRBJ1-1; clone size: once; CDR3 protein: CASSQGWGSDTEAFF; CDR3 DNA: TGTGCCAGCAGCCAGGGTTGGGGATCAGACACTGAAGCTTTCTTT
V gene: TRBV10-3; D gene: NA; J gene: TRBJ1-4; clone size: NA; CDR3 protein: CAISDWTVGHEKLFF; CDR3 DNA: TGTGCCATCAGTGACTGGACGGTCGGGCATGAAAAACTGTTTTTT
V gene: TRBV15; D gene: NA; J gene: TRBJ2-5; clone size: NA; CDR3 protein: CATSSSLRVGKTQYF; CDR3 DNA: TGTGCCACCAGCAGTTCACTGAGGGTTGGGAAGACCCAGTACTTC
V gene: TRBV29-1; D gene: TRBD2; J gene: TRBJ2-1; clone size: NA; CDR3 protein: CSVLKTSGASYNEQFF; CDR3 DNA: TGCAGCGTTCTTAAGACTAGCGGGGCGTCCTACAATGAGCAGTTCTTC
V gene: TRBV7-9; D gene: TRBD1; J gene: TRBJ1-5; clone size: few; CDR3 protein: CASSLVFGTVVQPQHF; CDR3 DNA: TGTGCCAGCAGCTTAGTTTTCGGGACAGTGGTTCAGCCCCAGCATTTT
V gene: TRBV7-2; D gene: TRBD2; J gene: TRBJ2-2; clone size: NA; CDR3 protein: CASSPRERGTGELFF; CDR3 DNA: TGTGCCAGCAGCCCGCGGGAGCGCGGCACCGGGGAGCTGTTTTTT
V gene: TRBV28; D gene: NA; J gene: TRBJ2-7; clone size: NA; CDR3 protein: CASSLHLAILSYEQYF; CDR3 DNA: TGTGCCAGCAGTTTACACCTCGCGATCCTCTCCTACGAGCAGTACTTC
V gene: TRBV6-5; D gene: TRBD1; J gene: TRBJ2-1; clone size: NA; CDR3 protein: CASSQGDSGYNEQFF; CDR3 DNA: TGTGCCAGCAGTCAGGGGGACAGCGGTTACAATGAGCAGTTCTTC
V gene: TRBV9; D gene: NA; J gene: TRBJ1-2; clone size: NA; CDR3 protein: CASSVEGDYGYTF; CDR3 DNA: TGTGCCAGCAGCGTAGAGGGGGACTATGGCTACACCTTC
V gene: TRBV28; D gene: NA; J gene: TRBJ1-1; clone size: once; CDR3 protein: CASSLGGRVAEAFF; CDR3 DNA: TGTGCCAGCAGTCTGGGAGGCAGGGTTGCTGAAGCTTTCTTT
V gene: TRBV28; D gene: NA; J gene: TRBJ1-2; clone size: NA; CDR3 protein: CASSSIQGTAYGYTF; CDR3 DNA: TGTGCCAGCAGTTCGATACAGGGTACGGCCTATGGCTACACCTTC
V gene: TRBV10-3; D gene: NA; J gene: TRBJ1-1; clone size: NA; CDR3 protein: CAISETGRMAFF; CDR3 DNA: TGTGCCATCAGTGAAACAGGGAGGATGGCTTTCTTT
V gene: TRBV5-4; D gene: NA; J gene: TRBJ2-5; clone size: NA; CDR3 protein: CASSSQGGGETQYF; CDR3 DNA: TGTGCCAGCAGCTCCCAGGGGGGGGGAGAGACCCAGTACTTC
V gene: TRBV6-1; D gene: NA; J gene: TRBJ2-4; clone size: NA; CDR3 protein: CASSEEGTRAKNIQYF; CDR3 DNA: TGTGCCAGCAGTGAAGAGGGGACACGGGCCAAAAACATTCAGTACTTC
V gene: TRBV6-6; D gene: NA; J gene: TRBJ1-1; clone size: NA; CDR3 protein: CASFWIERDTNTEAFF; CDR3 DNA: TGTGCCAGCTTTTGGATCGAGAGGGATACGAACACTGAAGCTTTCTTT
V gene: TRBV27; D gene: TRBD1; J gene: TRBJ1-5; clone size: NA; CDR3 protein: CASSLGQDLGPQHF; CDR3 DNA: TGTGCCAGCAGTTTGGGACAGGATTTAGGTCCCCAGCATTTT
V gene: TRBV18; D gene: NA; J gene: TRBJ1-1; clone size: NA; CDR3 protein: CASSPAAEAFF; CDR3 DNA: TGTGCCAGCTCACCGGCGGCTGAAGCTTTCTTT
V gene: TRBV30; D gene: NA; J gene: TRBJ1-6; clone size: NA; CDR3 protein: CAWSEWGSSPLHF; CDR3 DNA: TGTGCCTGGAGTGAGTGGGGTAGCTCACCCCTCCACTTT
V gene: TRBV5-5; D gene: NA; J gene: TRBJ2-3; clone size: NA; CDR3 protein: CASSLGHTDTQYF; CDR3 DNA: TGTGCCAGCAGCTTGGGGCACACAGATACGCAGTATTTT
V gene: TRBV27; D gene: TRBD1; J gene: TRBJ2-2; clone size: NA; CDR3 protein: CASSSQGAGGDTGELFF; CDR3 DNA: TGTGCCAGCAGTTCACAGGGGGCCGGAGGCGACACCGGGGAGCTGTTTTTT
V gene: TRBV27; D gene: TRBD2; J gene: TRBJ2-1; clone size: once; CDR3 protein: CASSLSVAATPVTSGYNEQFF; CDR3 DNA: TGTGCCAGCAGCTTATCTGTGGCGGCCACCCCGGTGACTAGCGGTTACAATGAGCAGTTCTTC
V gene: TRBV5-1; D gene: TRBD1; J gene: TRBJ1-1; clone size: few; CDR3 protein: CASSERTGWGTEAFF; CDR3 DNA: TGCGCCAGCAGCGAGAGGACAGGCTGGGGCACTGAAGCTTTCTTT